The source of this TCR beta chain is a study of cytomegalovirus exposure and HLA in healthy donors. About the research overall: The 100 million to 140 million unique TCR beta sequences, from about 170 million T cells, were found by an earlier analysis. Genetic ancestry analysis placed 75% to 85% of the 398 donors that were genotyped in the Caucasian-associated cluster.

PCR used 60 Vbeta primers and 13 Jbeta primers. Produced via immunoSEQ multiplex PCR; TCRdb's table is partial and in-frame only. This repertoire shows about 230,000 clones, over 75% found once; its top ten account for 0.47%. This sequence was found in a boy younger than 18 in good health and CMV-seronegative. Sequences were obtained from PBMCs.

The CDR3: CASSPTPGTPSYNSPLHF. CDR3 coding DNA: TGCGCCAGCAGCCCCACCCCGGGGACACCCTCCTATAATTCACCCCTCCACTTT. The rearrangement joins TRBV5-1 to TRBJ1-6, with D possibly being TRBD1 (6 bases). V was cut by 4 bases and J by 0 bases, with 17 bases left in between. Germline-derived CDR1 and CDR2 are SGHRS and YFSETQ. CDR3 size: 18 residues.